The entry that follows covers one T cell receptor beta chain sequence. Its target is not known. Investigators reverse transcribed all isolated RNA, so they sequenced expressed TCRB transcripts. The repertoire was sequenced with immunoSEQ multiplex PCR; TCRdb's copy has only in-frame clones and lacks some. Of around 130,000 clones listed, around 9% were seen once; the top ten hold roughly 0.75%. The sample is drawn from a study of beta chain features in type 1 diabetes. Points from the study as a whole: Type 1 diabetes patients had TCRB CDR3s that were shorter (moderately but significantly so) in all four CD4+ subsets. More deletions and fewer insertions at VDJ junctions were seen in type 1 diabetes patients.

The germline V gene encodes CDR1 SGHTA and CDR2 FQGTGA. V was pared by 4 bases and J by 8 bases, with 13 bases of the junction left unmatched. The CDR3 has 16 residues. Blood was collected once per donor into heparin, averaging roughly 120 mL. The sequenced material came from central memory CD4+ T cells from blood. The TCR sequence derives from a man between 25 and 39 years old with type 1 diabetes. The rearrangement uses TRBV7-3 and TRBJ2-1; the match to TRBD2 covers 8 bases. For the CDR3, the DNA is TGTGCCAGCAGCTCCGATCCAATCGGGGGGGCCCATGAGCAGTTCTTC. Translated, it gives CASSSDPIGGAHEQFF.